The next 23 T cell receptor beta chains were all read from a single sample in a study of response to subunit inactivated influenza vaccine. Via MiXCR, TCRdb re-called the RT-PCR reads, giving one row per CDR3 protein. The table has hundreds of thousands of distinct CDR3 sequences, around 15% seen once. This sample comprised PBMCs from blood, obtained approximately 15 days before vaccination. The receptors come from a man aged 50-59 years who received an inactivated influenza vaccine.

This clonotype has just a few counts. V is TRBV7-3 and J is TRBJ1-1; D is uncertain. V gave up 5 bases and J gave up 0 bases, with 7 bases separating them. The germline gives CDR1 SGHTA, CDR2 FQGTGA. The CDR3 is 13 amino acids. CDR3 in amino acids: CASSDRLNTEAFF. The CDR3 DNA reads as TGTGCCAGCAGCGACCGACTGAACACTGAAGCTTTCTTT.

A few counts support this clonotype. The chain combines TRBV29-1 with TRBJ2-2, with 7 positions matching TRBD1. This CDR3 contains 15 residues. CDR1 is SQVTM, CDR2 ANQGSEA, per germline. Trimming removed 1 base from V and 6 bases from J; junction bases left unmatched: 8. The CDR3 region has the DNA TGCAGCGTTGAAGTAGGAGAGGGGGCGCCCGGGGAGCTGTTTTTT. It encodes CSVEVGEGAPGELFF.

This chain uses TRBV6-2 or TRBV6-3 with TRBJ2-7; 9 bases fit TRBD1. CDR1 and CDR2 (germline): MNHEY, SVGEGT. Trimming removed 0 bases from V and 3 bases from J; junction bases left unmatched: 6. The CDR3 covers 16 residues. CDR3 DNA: TGTGCCAGCAGTTACTCCACGGACAGGGGCGACTACGAGCAGTACTTC. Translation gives CASSYSTDRGDYEQYF.

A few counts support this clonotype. CDR3 DNA sequence: TGTGCCAGCAGTACAACCCGACAGGGAAGGGAGCAGTACTTC. This codes for CASSTTRQGREQYF. The J gene is TRBJ2-7, the V gene TRBV27, with TRBD1 matching 7 bases. Germline V lookup: CDR1 MNHEY, CDR2 SMNVEV (reference sequence). Trimming at V came to 5 bases and at J to 7 bases, leaving 11 bases not matched to a gene. The CDR3 totals 14 residues.

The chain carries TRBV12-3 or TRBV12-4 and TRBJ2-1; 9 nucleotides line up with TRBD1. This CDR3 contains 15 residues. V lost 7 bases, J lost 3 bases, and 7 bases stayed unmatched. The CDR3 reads CASTEGQGIYNEQFF. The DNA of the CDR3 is TGTGCCAGCACCGAGGGACAGGGAATCTACAATGAGCAGTTCTTC.

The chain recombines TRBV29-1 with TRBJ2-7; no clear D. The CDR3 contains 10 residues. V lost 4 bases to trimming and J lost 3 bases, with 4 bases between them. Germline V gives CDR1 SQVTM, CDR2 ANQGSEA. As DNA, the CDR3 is TGCAGCGTTGTAAACTACGAGCAGTACTTC. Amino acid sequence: CSVVNYEQYF.

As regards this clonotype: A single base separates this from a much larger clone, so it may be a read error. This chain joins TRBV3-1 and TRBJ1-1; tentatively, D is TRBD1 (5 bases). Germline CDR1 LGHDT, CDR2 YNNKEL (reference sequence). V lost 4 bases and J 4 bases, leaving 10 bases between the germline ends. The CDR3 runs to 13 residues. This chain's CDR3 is CASSRLRGTEAFF. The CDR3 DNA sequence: TGTGCCAGCAGCCGTTTAAGGGGCACTGAAGCTTTCTTT.

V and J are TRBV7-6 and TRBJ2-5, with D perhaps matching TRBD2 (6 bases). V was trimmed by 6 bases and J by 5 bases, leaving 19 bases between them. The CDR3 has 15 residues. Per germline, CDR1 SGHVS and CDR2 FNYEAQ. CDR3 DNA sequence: TGTGCCAGCAGGATAGCGGACCGATCCCCGGAGACCCAGTACTTC. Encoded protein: CASRIADRSPETQYF.

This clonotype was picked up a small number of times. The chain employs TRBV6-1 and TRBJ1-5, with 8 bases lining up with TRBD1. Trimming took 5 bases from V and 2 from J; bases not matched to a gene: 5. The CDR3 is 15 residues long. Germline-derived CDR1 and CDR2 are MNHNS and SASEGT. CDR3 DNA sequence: TGTGCCAGCAGTCCGGACAGGGTGCGCAATCAGCCCCAGCATTTT. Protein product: CASSPDRVRNQPQHF.

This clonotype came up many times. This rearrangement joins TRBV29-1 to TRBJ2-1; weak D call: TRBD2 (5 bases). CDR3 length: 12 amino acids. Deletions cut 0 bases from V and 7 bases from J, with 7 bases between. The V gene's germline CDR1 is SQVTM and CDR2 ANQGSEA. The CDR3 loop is CSVEDSGNEQFF. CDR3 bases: TGCAGCGTTGAAGATTCGGGGAATGAGCAGTTCTTC.

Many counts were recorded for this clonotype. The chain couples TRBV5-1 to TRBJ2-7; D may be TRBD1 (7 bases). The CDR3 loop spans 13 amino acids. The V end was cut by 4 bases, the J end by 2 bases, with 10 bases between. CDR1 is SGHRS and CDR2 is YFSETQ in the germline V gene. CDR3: CASSAGQTYEQYF. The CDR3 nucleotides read TGCGCCAGCAGCGCGGGACAGACCTACGAGCAGTACTTC.

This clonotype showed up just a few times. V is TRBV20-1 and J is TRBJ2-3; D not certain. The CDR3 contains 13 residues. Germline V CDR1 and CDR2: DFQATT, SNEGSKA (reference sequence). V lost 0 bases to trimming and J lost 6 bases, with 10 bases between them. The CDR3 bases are TGCAGTGCTAGAGATCCGAAACGGGATACGCAGTATTTT. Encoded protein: CSARDPKRDTQYF.

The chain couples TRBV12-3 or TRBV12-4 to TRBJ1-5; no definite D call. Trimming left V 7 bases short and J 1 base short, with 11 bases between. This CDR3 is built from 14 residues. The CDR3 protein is CASTRLGSNQPQHF. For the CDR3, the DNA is TGTGCCAGCACCCGCCTTGGGAGCAATCAGCCCCAGCATTTT.

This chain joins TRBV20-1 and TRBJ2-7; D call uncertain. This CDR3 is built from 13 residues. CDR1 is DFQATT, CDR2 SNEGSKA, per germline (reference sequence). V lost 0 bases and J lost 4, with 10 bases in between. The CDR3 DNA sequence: TGCAGTGCTAGAGACATCACGAAATACGAGCAGTACTTC. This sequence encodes CSARDITKYEQYF.

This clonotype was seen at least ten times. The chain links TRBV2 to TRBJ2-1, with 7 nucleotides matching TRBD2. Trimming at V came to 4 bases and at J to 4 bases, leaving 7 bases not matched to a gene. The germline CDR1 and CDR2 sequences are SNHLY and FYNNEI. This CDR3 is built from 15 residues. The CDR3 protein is CASSATGGGYNEQFF. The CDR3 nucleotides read TGTGCCAGCAGTGCAACGGGAGGCGGGTACAATGAGCAGTTCTTC.

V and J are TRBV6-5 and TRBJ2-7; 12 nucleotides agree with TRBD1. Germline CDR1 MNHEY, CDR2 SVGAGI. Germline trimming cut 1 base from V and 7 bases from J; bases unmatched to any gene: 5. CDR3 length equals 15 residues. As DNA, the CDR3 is TGTGCCAGCAGTTACTGGGGACAGGGGGCTAATGAGCAGTACTTC. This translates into CASSYWGQGANEQYF.

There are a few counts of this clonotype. CDR3 in DNA: TGTGCCAGCTCACCACCGGGACAGTACGACAATGAGCAGTTCTTC. Its translation: CASSPPGQYDNEQFF. This chain links TRBV18 with TRBJ2-1; 7 positions agree with TRBD1. There are 15 residues in the CDR3. J lost 5 bases, V lost 0 bases, and 4 bases had no gene match. Germline V gives CDR1 KGHSH, CDR2 LQKENI.

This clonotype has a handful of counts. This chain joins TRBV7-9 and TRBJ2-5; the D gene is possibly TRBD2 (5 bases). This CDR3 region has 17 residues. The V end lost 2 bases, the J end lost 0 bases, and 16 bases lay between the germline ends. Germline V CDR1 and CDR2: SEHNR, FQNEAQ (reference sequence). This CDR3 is CASSLFYGSLYQETQYF. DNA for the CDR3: TGTGCCAGCAGCTTATTCTATGGGAGCTTGTACCAAGAGACCCAGTACTTC.

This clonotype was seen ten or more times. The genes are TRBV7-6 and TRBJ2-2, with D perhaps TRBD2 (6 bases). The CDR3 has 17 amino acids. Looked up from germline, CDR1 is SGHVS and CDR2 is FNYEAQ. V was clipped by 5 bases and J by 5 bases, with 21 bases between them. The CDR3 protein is CASSPGTAKRRTGELFF. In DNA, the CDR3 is TGTGCCAGCAGCCCCGGGACTGCCAAGAGAAGGACCGGGGAGCTGTTTTTT.

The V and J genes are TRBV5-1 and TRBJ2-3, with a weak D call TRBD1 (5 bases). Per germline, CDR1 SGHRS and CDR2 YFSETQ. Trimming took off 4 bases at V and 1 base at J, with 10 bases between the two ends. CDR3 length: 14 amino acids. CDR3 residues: CASSKEGGTDTQYF. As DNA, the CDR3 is TGCGCCAGCAGCAAGGAAGGGGGCACAGATACGCAGTATTTT.

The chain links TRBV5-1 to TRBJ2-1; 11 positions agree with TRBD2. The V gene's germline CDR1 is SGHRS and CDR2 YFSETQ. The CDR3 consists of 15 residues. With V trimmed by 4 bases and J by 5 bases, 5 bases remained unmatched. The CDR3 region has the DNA TGCGCCAGCAGCCGTAGCGGGAGGGCCCACAATGAGCAGTTCTTC. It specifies CASSRSGRAHNEQFF. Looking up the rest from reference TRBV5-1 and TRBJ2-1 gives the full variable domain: KAGVTQTPRYLIKTRGQQVTLSCSPISGHRSVSWYQQTPGQGLQFLFEYFSETQRNKGNFPGRFSGRQFSNSRSEMNVSTLELGDSALYLCASSRSGRAHNEQFFGPGTRLTVL.

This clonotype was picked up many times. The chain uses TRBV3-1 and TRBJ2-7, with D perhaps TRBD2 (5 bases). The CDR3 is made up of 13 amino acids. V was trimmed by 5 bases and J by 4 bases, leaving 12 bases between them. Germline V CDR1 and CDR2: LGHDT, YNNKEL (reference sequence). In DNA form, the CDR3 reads TGTGCCAGCAGCAGGTGGACTGGATACGAGCAGTACTTC. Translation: CASSRWTGYEQYF.

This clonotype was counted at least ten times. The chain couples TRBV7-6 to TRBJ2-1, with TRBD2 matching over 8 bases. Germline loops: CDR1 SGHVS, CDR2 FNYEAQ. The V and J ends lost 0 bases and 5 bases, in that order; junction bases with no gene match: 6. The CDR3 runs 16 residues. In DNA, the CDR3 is TGTGCCAGCAGCTTAGCGGCGGGAGGTTTAAACAATGAGCAGTTCTTC. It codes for CASSLAAGGLNNEQFF.